The 3 T cell receptor beta chains below all came from one sample that was sequenced in a study of post-analysis software for immune sequencing data. General study points: Controls had lower frequencies than patients of about 5 TRBV segments, which included TRBV5-6, TRBV5-1 and TRBV20-1.

Their target antigens are unknown. Researchers reported that TCR beta cDNA libraries carried unique molecular identifiers. TCRdb analysed the PCR reads with MiXCR anew, one entry per CDR3 protein. The table records 350,000 to 500,000 distinct CDR3 sequences, approximately 39% of them present only once. Sequenced material: blood. These receptors were taken from a girl aged 2 to 10 with multiple sclerosis.

This chain links TRBV5-1 with TRBJ1-1; D ambiguous. This CDR3 is 15 amino acids long. The V gene's germline CDR1 is SGHRS and CDR2 YFSETQ. V lost 0 bases and J 0 bases, leaving 9 bases between the germline ends. The CDR3 nucleotides are TGCGCCAGCAGCTTGGCAGGTCCGTTGAACACTGAAGCTTTCTTT. Translating gives CASSLAGPLNTEAFF. The whole variable domain, filled in from reference TRBV5-1 and TRBJ1-1, reads KAGVTQTPRYLIKTRGQQVTLSCSPISGHRSVSWYQQTPGQGLQFLFEYFSETQRNKGNFPGRFSGRQFSNSRSEMNVSTLELGDSALYLCASSLAGPLNTEAFFGQGTRLTVV.

Only one count was recorded for this clonotype. The chain joins TRBV6-2 or TRBV6-3 to TRBJ1-6; D gene unclear. There are 17 residues in the CDR3. V lost 4 bases and J 0 bases, leaving 13 bases between the germline ends. Germline V gene lookup returns CDR1 MNHEY and CDR2 SVGEGT. In DNA, the CDR3 is TGTGCCAGCAGTTGGTTCCGTGGGAGCTCCTATAATTCACCCCTCCACTTT. Amino acid sequence: CASSWFRGSSYNSPLHF.

J is TRBJ2-2 and V is TRBV29-1; TRBD1 matches at 10 bases. The CDR3 consists of 15 residues. CDR1 SQVTM and CDR2 ANQGSEA come from the germline V gene. V shed 0 bases and J 5 bases; nucleotides not matched to a gene: 3. The CDR3 loop is CSVEDRDRGTGELFF. In nucleotides, the CDR3 is TGCAGCGTTGAAGACAGGGACAGGGGAACCGGGGAGCTGTTTTTT.